Listed below are T cell receptor beta chains from one sample, sequenced in a study of cytomegalovirus exposure and HLA in healthy donors. The data were produced by immunoSEQ multiplex PCR, yet TCRdb's version contains in-frame clones alone and is incomplete. The sample has around 110,000 clones; roughly three quarters are singletons. Sequenced sample: PBMCs. The receptor set was obtained from a man aged 25 to 40 in good health and CMV-seropositive. The CDR3 runs from the conserved cysteine through the conserved F or W. Fields, in order: J gene, clone size, V gene, D gene, CDR3 protein, CDR3 DNA. The D gene is left open where the match is weak. Part of the rows lack a size; the others show once, few, many or a class for expanded clones.

j_call: TRBJ2-7; clone_size: NA; v_call: TRBV19; d_call: NA; cdr3_aa: CASSIRVAGLAEQYF; cdr3_nt: TGTGCCAGTAGTATAAGAGTGGCAGGGTTGGCCGAGCAGTACTTC
j_call: TRBJ2-7; clone_size: once; v_call: TRBV27; d_call: NA; cdr3_aa: CASSQNRFFSYEQYF; cdr3_nt: TGTGCCAGCAGTCAAAACAGGTTCTTCTCCTACGAGCAGTACTTC
j_call: TRBJ2-5; clone_size: NA; v_call: TRBV7-9; d_call: TRBD1; cdr3_aa: CASRYDTGQNVQETQYF; cdr3_nt: TGTGCCAGCAGATACGATACGGGACAGAACGTACAAGAGACCCAGTACTTC
j_call: TRBJ1-5; clone_size: NA; v_call: TRBV7-2; d_call: NA; cdr3_aa: CASSFGSNQPQHF; cdr3_nt: TGTGCCAGCAGCTTCGGTAGCAATCAGCCCCAGCATTTT
j_call: TRBJ2-2; clone_size: NA; v_call: TRBV18; d_call: TRBD2; cdr3_aa: CASSPAGGRKRTGELFF; cdr3_nt: TGTGCCAGCTCACCAGCGGGGGGACGTAAGAGGACCGGGGAGCTGTTTTTT
j_call: TRBJ2-7; clone_size: few; v_call: TRBV6-5; d_call: TRBD1; cdr3_aa: CASSYSHRGRDEQYF; cdr3_nt: TGTGCCAGCAGTTACTCCCACAGGGGACGCGACGAGCAGTACTTC
j_call: TRBJ2-7; clone_size: NA; v_call: TRBV6-6; d_call: TRBD2; cdr3_aa: CASSYQSGVYEQYF; cdr3_nt: TGTGCCAGCAGTTACCAAAGCGGGGTGTACGAGCAGTACTTC
j_call: TRBJ1-6; clone_size: NA; v_call: TRBV7-4; d_call: TRBD1; cdr3_aa: CANTTGLGSPLHF; cdr3_nt: TGTGCCAATACGACAGGGTTGGGTTCACCCCTCCACTTT
j_call: TRBJ1-1; clone_size: NA; v_call: TRBV6-6; d_call: NA; cdr3_aa: CASSYSAGVNTEAFF; cdr3_nt: TGTGCCAGCAGTTACTCGGCGGGAGTGAACACTGAAGCTTTCTTT
j_call: TRBJ2-5; clone_size: NA; v_call: TRBV4-2; d_call: NA; cdr3_aa: CASSQDPGRHQETQYF; cdr3_nt: TGTGCCAGCAGCCAAGATCCAGGCAGACACCAAGAGACCCAGTACTTC
j_call: TRBJ2-3; clone_size: once; v_call: TRBV4-2; d_call: TRBD2; cdr3_aa: CASTTTGGADTQYF; cdr3_nt: TGTGCCAGCACTACCACCGGGGGGGCGGATACGCAGTATTTT
j_call: TRBJ1-2; clone_size: NA; v_call: TRBV10-3; d_call: NA; cdr3_aa: CAISDERESYGYTF; cdr3_nt: TGTGCCATCAGCGATGAGAGGGAGAGCTATGGCTACACCTTC
j_call: TRBJ1-5; clone_size: few; v_call: TRBV5-1; d_call: NA; cdr3_aa: CASSSDPGGVQPQHF; cdr3_nt: TGCGCCAGCAGCTCTGACCCGGGGGGGGTTCAGCCCCAGCATTTT
j_call: TRBJ1-5; clone_size: NA; v_call: TRBV4-1; d_call: NA; cdr3_aa: CASSLPEGLSNQPQHF; cdr3_nt: TGCGCCAGCAGCCTCCCAGAGGGTTTGAGCAATCAGCCCCAGCATTTT
j_call: TRBJ1-2; clone_size: once; v_call: TRBV18; d_call: TRBD1; cdr3_aa: CASSNSGGWSYGYTF; cdr3_nt: TGTGCCAGCTCCAACTCAGGGGGCTGGAGCTATGGCTACACCTTC
j_call: TRBJ1-6; clone_size: once; v_call: TRBV7-2; d_call: NA; cdr3_aa: CASSRNYNSPLHF; cdr3_nt: TGTGCCAGCAGCCGTAACTATAATTCACCCCTCCACTTT
j_call: TRBJ1-1; clone_size: NA; v_call: TRBV11-2; d_call: NA; cdr3_aa: CASSLGWHAFF; cdr3_nt: TGTGCCAGCAGCTTAGGCTGGCATGCTTTCTTT
j_call: TRBJ2-6; clone_size: NA; v_call: TRBV7-3; d_call: TRBD1; cdr3_aa: CASSLWPTGAGPGANVLTF; cdr3_nt: TGTGCCAGCAGCTTATGGCCCACAGGGGCAGGGCCTGGGGCCAACGTCCTGACTTTC
j_call: TRBJ1-5; clone_size: NA; v_call: TRBV19; d_call: TRBD1; cdr3_aa: CASSMGQGGGQPQHF; cdr3_nt: TGTGCCAGTAGTATGGGACAGGGGGGCGGTCAGCCCCAGCATTTT
j_call: TRBJ2-1; clone_size: NA; v_call: TRBV13; d_call: TRBD2; cdr3_aa: CASSLGSSGGYEQFF; cdr3_nt: TGTGCCAGCAGCTTAGGGTCTAGCGGGGGTTATGAGCAGTTCTTC
j_call: TRBJ2-7; clone_size: NA; v_call: TRBV6-1; d_call: TRBD1; cdr3_aa: CASRGTGQNYEQYF; cdr3_nt: TGTGCCAGCAGAGGTACGGGACAGAACTACGAGCAGTACTTC
j_call: TRBJ1-3; clone_size: few; v_call: TRBV5-1; d_call: NA; cdr3_aa: CASRPSSGNTIYF; cdr3_nt: TGCGCCAGCAGACCGAGCTCTGGAAACACCATATATTTT
j_call: TRBJ1-2; clone_size: NA; v_call: TRBV30; d_call: TRBD1; cdr3_aa: CACAAGQYYGYTF; cdr3_nt: TGTGCCTGCGCCGCGGGACAGTACTATGGCTACACCTTC
j_call: TRBJ2-1; clone_size: NA; v_call: TRBV7-3; d_call: TRBD2; cdr3_aa: CASSMTSARTRNEQFF; cdr3_nt: TGTGCCAGCAGCATGACTAGCGCACGTACTAGGAATGAGCAGTTCTTC
j_call: TRBJ1-5; clone_size: NA; v_call: TRBV6-5; d_call: TRBD1; cdr3_aa: CASSYSGQADQPQHF; cdr3_nt: TGTGCCAGCAGTTATTCGGGACAGGCCGATCAGCCCCAGCATTTT
j_call: TRBJ2-7; clone_size: once; v_call: TRBV6-5; d_call: NA; cdr3_aa: CASSYSTGEQYF; cdr3_nt: TGTGCCAGCAGTTACTCTACGGGCGAGCAGTACTTC
j_call: TRBJ1-2; clone_size: NA; v_call: TRBV4-3; d_call: TRBD1; cdr3_aa: CASSPRRGRGLPYGYTF; cdr3_nt: TGCGCCAGCAGCCCCCGACGAGGCAGGGGGCTCCCCTATGGCTACACCTTC
j_call: TRBJ2-7; clone_size: NA; v_call: TRBV7-6; d_call: NA; cdr3_aa: CASSMRDGTYEQYF; cdr3_nt: TGTGCCAGCAGCATGCGGGACGGAACCTACGAGCAGTACTTC
j_call: TRBJ1-1; clone_size: NA; v_call: TRBV4-2; d_call: NA; cdr3_aa: CASSQETSENTEAFF; cdr3_nt: TGTGCCAGCAGCCAGGAAACTAGTGAGAACACTGAAGCTTTCTTT
j_call: TRBJ2-5; clone_size: once; v_call: TRBV6-1; d_call: TRBD2; cdr3_aa: CASSERLAGGLQETQYF; cdr3_nt: TGTGCCAGCAGTGAACGGCTAGCGGGGGGCCTCCAAGAGACCCAGTACTTC
j_call: TRBJ2-4; clone_size: NA; v_call: TRBV28; d_call: TRBD2; cdr3_aa: CASSTSGGWWAKNIQYF; cdr3_nt: TGTGCCAGCAGTACTAGCGGGGGTTGGTGGGCCAAAAACATTCAGTACTTC
j_call: TRBJ1-2; clone_size: NA; v_call: TRBV5-6; d_call: TRBD1; cdr3_aa: CASSAGQGSGYTF; cdr3_nt: TGTGCCAGCAGCGCCGGACAGGGGTCTGGCTACACCTTC
j_call: TRBJ2-5; clone_size: NA; v_call: TRBV6-4; d_call: NA; cdr3_aa: CASSDLRSGEETQYF; cdr3_nt: TGTGCCAGCAGTGACCTGCGGTCGGGGGAAGAGACCCAGTACTTC
j_call: TRBJ1-1; clone_size: NA; v_call: TRBV27; d_call: NA; cdr3_aa: CASSFGGLDTEAFF; cdr3_nt: TGTGCCAGCAGTTTCGGGGGATTGGACACTGAAGCTTTCTTT
j_call: TRBJ1-2; clone_size: NA; v_call: TRBV11-2; d_call: NA; cdr3_aa: CASGKGGGYTF; cdr3_nt: TGTGCCAGCGGCAAAGGGGGTGGCTACACCTTC
j_call: TRBJ1-5; clone_size: NA; v_call: TRBV2; d_call: NA; cdr3_aa: CASSEGLTNQPQHF; cdr3_nt: TGTGCCAGCAGTGAGGGACTGACAAATCAGCCCCAGCATTTT
j_call: TRBJ2-5; clone_size: NA; v_call: TRBV4-2; d_call: TRBD2; cdr3_aa: CASSQESWSGTSGRARETQYF; cdr3_nt: TGTGCCAGCAGCCAAGAGTCCTGGAGCGGGACTAGCGGGAGGGCCAGGGAGACCCAGTACTTC
j_call: TRBJ1-2; clone_size: NA; v_call: TRBV7-8; d_call: NA; cdr3_aa: CASSFLWDRDDYGYTF; cdr3_nt: NA
j_call: TRBJ1-5; clone_size: NA; v_call: TRBV2; d_call: NA; cdr3_aa: CASRRMGGGNQPQHF; cdr3_nt: TGTGCCAGCAGGAGAATGGGGGGAGGCAATCAGCCCCAGCATTTT
j_call: TRBJ1-1; clone_size: NA; v_call: TRBV5-1; d_call: NA; cdr3_aa: CASSPDRQVTEAFF; cdr3_nt: TGCGCCAGCAGCCCTGACAGACAAGTCACTGAAGCTTTCTTT
j_call: TRBJ2-7; clone_size: NA; v_call: TRBV29-1; d_call: NA; cdr3_aa: CSVEFGALRDEQYF; cdr3_nt: TGCAGCGTTGAATTTGGGGCCCTTCGGGACGAGCAGTACTTC
j_call: TRBJ2-3; clone_size: NA; v_call: TRBV29-1; d_call: NA; cdr3_aa: CSVGDLDTQYF; cdr3_nt: TGCAGCGTTGGAGACCTAGATACGCAGTATTTT
j_call: TRBJ1-2; clone_size: NA; v_call: TRBV5-6; d_call: NA; cdr3_aa: CASSTEGWEGNYGYTF; cdr3_nt: TGTGCCAGCAGCACGGAAGGTTGGGAGGGTAACTATGGCTACACCTTC
j_call: TRBJ1-2; clone_size: NA; v_call: TRBV7-2; d_call: NA; cdr3_aa: CASSVDRNYGYTF; cdr3_nt: TGTGCCAGCAGCGTGGACAGAAACTATGGCTACACCTTC
j_call: TRBJ2-3; clone_size: once; v_call: TRBV5-1; d_call: TRBD1; cdr3_aa: CASARDRGPDTQYF; cdr3_nt: TGCGCCAGCGCCCGGGACAGGGGGCCAGATACGCAGTATTTT
j_call: TRBJ2-7; clone_size: NA; v_call: TRBV20-1; d_call: TRBD1; cdr3_aa: CSGDRGHEQYF; cdr3_nt: TGCAGTGGGGACAGGGGCCACGAGCAGTACTTC